This passage covers 13 T cell receptor beta chains from one sample sequenced in a study of spatial heterogeneity in lung cancer. Findings and caveats of the study: One measure, the expanded intratumoral alpha and beta TCR count, tracked tumor mutation counts.

These receptors' antigens are unknown. TCRdb ran MiXCR on the 5' RACE reads and lists one entry per CDR3 protein. The sample has 25,000 to 30,000 distinct CDR3 sequences; 7.1% are singletons. As for time point: sample taken at primary tumor resection. The sample was lung tumor tissue, taken at surgery. The receptors come from a male donor with early-stage non-small cell lung cancer.

This clonotype showed up many times. The rearrangement links TRBV4-1 to TRBJ2-7; maybe TRBD2 (5 bases). Germline V gene data show CDR1 as MGHRA and CDR2 as YSYEKL. This CDR3 is built from 14 residues. Trimming shortened V by 5 bases and J by 2 bases, and 13 bases separated the two germline ends. The CDR3 DNA reads TGCGCCAGCAGCTCTAGCAAGGGCCCCTACGAGCAGTACTTC. This codes for CASSSSKGPYEQYF.

Only a few counts were recorded for this clonotype. J is TRBJ1-1 and V is TRBV20-1; no definite D call. CDR1 DFQATT and CDR2 SNEGSKA come from the germline V gene (reference sequence). V lost 1 base, J lost 5 bases, and 11 bases lay in between. CDR3 size: 13 residues. The CDR3 region is CSARGLLGTEAFF. CDR3 bases: TGCAGTGCTAGAGGACTCCTAGGGACTGAAGCTTTCTTT.

The rearrangement uses TRBV2 and TRBJ1-1; a weak D match, TRBD1 (6 bases). Germline CDR1 SNHLY, CDR2 FYNNEI. V gave up 3 bases and J gave up 6 bases, with 14 bases separating them. This CDR3 is built from 14 residues. For the CDR3, the DNA is TGTGCCAGCAGTGAGGGGGGGGCGCTCCCTGAAGCTTTCTTT. As protein: CASSEGGALPEAFF.

This clonotype was observed a few times. CDR3 sequence (DNA): TGTGCCAGCAGCCATGAGGGACCGAATAATTCACCCCTCCACTTT. Encoded protein: CASSHEGPNNSPLHF. The chain recombines TRBV27 with TRBJ1-6, with D possibly being TRBD1 (5 bases). CDR1 and CDR2 from the germline V gene are MNHEY and SMNVEV (reference sequence). Trimming removed 6 bases from V and 5 bases from J, with 14 bases in between. This CDR3 spans 15 amino acids.

The gene calls are TRBV7-2 and TRBJ2-3, with 10 bases lining up with TRBD2. V shed 6 bases and J 6 bases; nucleotides not matched to a gene: 9. The CDR3 loop spans 15 amino acids. Germline V gives CDR1 SGHTA, CDR2 FQGNSA. The CDR3 nucleotides read TGTGCCAGCAGACTCACTAGCGGGGCTTGGGATACGCAGTATTTT. Translating it yields CASRLTSGAWDTQYF.

The rearrangement links TRBV6-5 to TRBJ2-3; D gene unclear. The CDR3 has 14 residues. Looked up from germline, CDR1 is MNHEY and CDR2 is SVGAGI. The V and J ends lost 2 bases and 0 bases respectively, with 6 bases between them. CDR3 in DNA: TGTGCCAGCAGTTACCTAGGCAGCACAGATACGCAGTATTTT. Its protein product is CASSYLGSTDTQYF.

The chain recombines TRBV11-2 with TRBJ2-3, with TRBD2 matching 7 bases. The CDR3 sequence is 18 residues long. Germline V CDR1 and CDR2: SGHAT, FQNNGV. V lost 4 bases and J lost 2; bases outside the gene matches: 15. The CDR3 DNA reads as TGTGCCAGCAGCTCCCCCCGGGGCGGAGCGGGGACCACAGATACGCAGTATTTT. Amino acids: CASSSPRGGAGTTDTQYF.

This clonotype was recorded at least ten times. The V and J genes are TRBV28 and TRBJ2-7; the D call may be TRBD1 or TRBD2 (5 bases each). V shed 5 bases and J shed 1 base, with 21 bases lying between them. The CDR3 has 17 residues. CDR1 is MDHEN, CDR2 SYDVKM, per germline. This CDR3 is CASSQPFGTGISYEQYF. The DNA of the CDR3 is TGTGCCAGCAGTCAACCCTTCGGGACGGGGATATCCTACGAGCAGTACTTC.

This clonotype was counted ten times or more. V usage is TRBV28 and J usage is TRBJ2-7; D call uncertain. Trimming cost V 3 bases and J 6 bases, with 9 bases left between them. The CDR3 runs to 12 residues. The germline V gene has CDR1 MDHEN and CDR2 SYDVKM. CDR3 coding DNA: TGTGCCAGCAGTTTGGGGTATAGCGAGCAGTACTTC. Translated: CASSLGYSEQYF.

The gene calls are TRBV6-5 and TRBJ2-6, with a possible D match to TRBD1 (7 bases). Germline CDR1 MNHEY, CDR2 SVGAGI. The CDR3 consists of 17 residues. The V gene lost 6 bases and the J gene lost 0 bases, with 15 bases spanning the gap. CDR3 coding DNA: TGTGCCAGCAGCTGGGACAGCGGGTACTCTGGGGCCAACGTCCTGACTTTC. It codes for CASSWDSGYSGANVLTF.

This clonotype showed up just a few times. The V call is TRBV6-6, the J call TRBJ1-4, with D unresolved. Trimming cost V 7 bases and J 5 bases, with 11 bases left between them. CDR3 length: 13 residues. CDR1 is MNHNY, CDR2 SVGAGI, per germline (reference sequence). CDR3 sequence reads: CASKYGPNEKLFF. Written as DNA, the CDR3 is TGTGCCAGCAAGTATGGCCCCAATGAAAAACTGTTTTTT.

Within the sample, this clonotype is medium-sized. V is TRBV7-6 and J is TRBJ2-5; D ambiguous. The CDR3 has 13 amino acids. CDR1 and CDR2 from the germline V gene are SGHVS and FNYEAQ. Trimming took off 3 bases at V and 2 bases at J, with 7 bases between the two ends. DNA for the CDR3: TGTGCCAGCAGCTTTTCATGGCAAGAGACCCAGTACTTC. Translation: CASSFSWQETQYF.

This clonotype has at least ten counts. This chain uses TRBV15 with TRBJ2-5; D uncertain. V was trimmed by 1 base and J by 2 bases, leaving 14 bases between them. Germline CDR1 LNHNV, CDR2 YYDKDF (reference sequence). CDR3 length: 16 amino acids. CDR3 residues: CATSRGSTTRQETQYF. The CDR3 region has the DNA TGTGCCACCAGCAGAGGGTCGACCACCCGGCAAGAGACCCAGTACTTC. Based on the CDR3 plus reference TRBV15 and TRBJ2-5, the full variable domain is DAMVIQNPRYQVTQFGKPVTLSCSQTLNHNVMYWYQQKSSQAPKLLFHYYDKDFNNEADTPDNFQSRRPNTSFCFLDIRSPGLGDTAMYLCATSRGSTTRQETQYFGPGTRLLVL.